The next 11 T cell receptor beta chains were all read from a single sample in a study of blood T cell repertoires in COVID-19. The assay was immunoSEQ multiplex PCR, and TCRdb's table has in-frame clones only and misses some. The sample lists more than 200,000 clones, around 90% occurring once. The material sequenced was peripheral blood. Receptors were obtained from a man between 18 and 35 years old with active or convalescent COVID-19.

This clone was detected once. CDR3 in amino acids: CATRGTGEETQYF. The CDR3 nucleotides read TGTGCCACCCGTGGGACAGGGGAAGAGACCCAGTACTTC. V and J are TRBV24-1 and TRBJ2-5; TRBD1 agrees at 10 bases. The CDR3 consists of 13 residues. Germline V gene lookup returns CDR1 KGHDR and CDR2 SFDVKD. The junction had 3 bases not matched to a gene; V was cut back by 9 bases and J by 3 bases.

The chain uses TRBV29-1 and TRBJ2-1; TRBD2 matches 12 bases. CDR1 and CDR2 from the germline V gene are SQVTM and ANQGSEA. This CDR3 is 14 amino acids long. With 5 bases clipped from V and 2 bases from J, the junction kept 1 base outside the gene matches. The CDR3 DNA follows: TGCAGCGTTCCTAGCGGGAGGGCCTACAATGAGCAGTTCTTC. Translated, it gives CSVPSGRAYNEQFF.

This CDR3 reads CASSLWEGNSPLHF. The CDR3 DNA is TGTGCCAGCAGTTTATGGGAGGGTAATTCACCCCTCCACTTT. V and J are TRBV27 and TRBJ1-6; no reliable D call. Trimming shortened V by 1 base and J by 6 bases, and 7 bases separated the two germline ends. The CDR3 has 14 amino acids. Germline assignment: CDR1 MNHEY and CDR2 SMNVEV (reference sequence).

This clone has a single count. The chain has TRBV7-9 and TRBJ1-2; 7 bases agree with TRBD1. Per the germline V gene, CDR1 is SEHNR and CDR2 is FQNEAQ (reference sequence). The trim removed 1 base at V and 6 bases at J, leaving 8 bases unmatched. The CDR3 is made up of 15 amino acids. DNA of the CDR3: TGTGCCAGCAGCTTAGACGCAGGGGGTTCCCATGGCTACACCTTC. Protein sequence: CASSLDAGGSHGYTF.

The V gene is TRBV7-9, the J gene TRBJ2-7, with a weak D call TRBD2 (6 bases). V lost 0 bases and J lost 11, with 14 bases in between. This CDR3 comprises 13 residues. Germline V CDR1 and CDR2: SEHNR, FQNEAQ (reference sequence). The DNA of the CDR3 is TGTGCCAGCAGCTTAGCTCACAGACTAGAAGAGTACTTC. Translation gives CASSLAHRLEEYF.

The V and J genes are TRBV7-2 and TRBJ1-2; 8 nucleotides agree with TRBD1. The V gene end was trimmed by 4 bases and the J gene end by 7 bases; junction bases not matched to a gene: 8. The CDR3 runs 14 residues. Per germline, CDR1 SGHTA and CDR2 FQGNSA. CDR3 residues: CASSSGQGEGGYTF. The CDR3 DNA is TGTGCCAGCAGCTCCGGACAGGGTGAGGGTGGCTACACCTTC.

This clone was seen just once. The chain employs TRBV4-3 and TRBJ1-6; no definite D call. This CDR3 is 16 amino acids long. Deletions cut 3 bases from V and 5 bases from J, with 14 bases between. Germline V gives CDR1 LGHNA, CDR2 YSLEER. CDR3 nucleotides: TGCGCCAGCAGCCAGGGAAAGACGGGAGATAATTCACCCCTCCACTTT. Amino acids: CASSQGKTGDNSPLHF.

The V gene is TRBV6-5, the J gene TRBJ1-1; TRBD1 matches at 11 bases. This CDR3 contains 12 residues. Looked up from germline, CDR1 is MNHEY and CDR2 is SVGAGI. V trimming: 8 bases; J trimming: 10 bases; junction bases outside the gene matches: 6. CDR3 in amino acids: CASGQGAGGAFF. CDR3 DNA: TGTGCCAGCGGACAGGGGGCGGGAGGAGCTTTCTTT.

This chain connects TRBV7-9 to TRBJ1-1, with 8 bases aligning to TRBD1. Germline CDR1 and CDR2: SEHNR and FQNEAQ (reference sequence). The CDR3 covers 13 residues. Unmatched junction bases numbered 3, after V lost 8 bases and J lost 1 base. CDR3: CASGGQGNTEAFF. Written as DNA, the CDR3 is TGTGCCAGCGGAGGACAGGGGAACACTGAAGCTTTCTTT.

This clone has a single count. The V call is TRBV10-3, the J call TRBJ1-3; no clear D. V was shortened by 4 bases and J by 0 bases, with 10 bases between the two germline ends. Germline assignment: CDR1 ENHRY and CDR2 SYGVKD. The CDR3 has 15 residues. The DNA for the CDR3 is TGTGCCATCAGTGGAGCAGGATCCTCTGGAAACACCATATATTTT. It encodes CAISGAGSSGNTIYF.

As concerns this clone: Other nucleotide sequences in the sample specify the same CDR3. V is TRBV29-1 and J is TRBJ2-7, with 12 bases lining up with TRBD1. This CDR3 contains 14 residues. V shed 1 base, J shed 5 bases, and the junction held 3 bases outside the gene matches. Germline CDR1 is SQVTM and CDR2 is ANQGSEA. The CDR3 reads CSVEGGQGANEQYF. CDR3 nucleotides: TGCAGCGTTGAAGGGGGACAGGGGGCGAACGAGCAGTACTTC.